Following are 14 T cell receptor beta chains from one sample sequenced in a study of identical twins. A single record per CDR3 protein comes from TCRdb applying MiXCR to the 5' RACE reads. The sample yields hundreds of thousands of distinct CDR3 sequences, 6.1% seen once. The sequenced material came from naive T cells sorted from blood. All receptors derive from a man younger than 35 in good health.

This clonotype was detected ten times or more. The CDR3 DNA reads as TGTGCCAGCAGGGCGGAGGGTGATCTCAATGAGCAGTTCTTC. Its translation: CASRAEGDLNEQFF. The J gene is TRBJ2-1, the V gene TRBV11-1, with D possibly TRBD2 on 6 matching bases. V lost 6 bases and J lost 6, with 15 bases in between. This CDR3 comprises 14 residues. Germline-derived CDR1 and CDR2 are SGHAT and FQDESV (reference sequence). The variable domain in full, completed from reference TRBV11-1 and TRBJ2-1, reads EAEVAQSPRYKITEKSQAVAFWCDPISGHATLYWYRQILGQGPELLVQFQDESVVDDSQLPKDRFSAERLKGVDSTLKIQPAELGDSAMYLCASRAEGDLNEQFFGPGTRLTVL.

The chain uses TRBV5-1 and TRBJ2-2; D uncertain. V lost 5 bases and J 3 bases, leaving 11 bases between the germline ends. The CDR3 loop spans 14 amino acids. The germline V gene has CDR1 SGHRS and CDR2 YFSETQ. The CDR3 DNA is TGCGCCAGCAGGCGGCCCGAGGACACCGGGGAGCTGTTTTTT. Encoded protein: CASRRPEDTGELFF.

This clonotype was counted a few times. The genes are TRBV7-2 and TRBJ2-7, with 10 bases lining up with TRBD1. Trimming at V came to 1 base and at J to 3 bases, leaving 6 bases not matched to a gene. Germline values: CDR1 SGHTA, CDR2 FQGNSA. CDR3 length: 16 residues. This CDR3 is CASSLGGQGLVYEQYF. The DNA for the CDR3 is TGTGCCAGCAGCTTAGGGGGACAGGGGTTAGTCTACGAGCAGTACTTC.

This clonotype was recorded many times. The chain is built from TRBV9 and TRBJ2-1, with D possibly TRBD1 on 6 matching bases. Trimming shortened V by 3 bases and J by 10 bases, and 14 bases separated the two germline ends. The length of the CDR3 is 13 residues. CDR1 and CDR2 from the germline V gene are SGDLS and YYNGEE. The CDR3 region has the DNA TGTGCCAGCAGCGGAGGGGGTTTCGGGGAGCAGTTCTTC. This gives the protein CASSGGGFGEQFF. Based on the CDR3 plus reference TRBV9 and TRBJ2-1, the full variable domain is DSGVTQTPKHLITATGQRVTLRCSPRSGDLSVYWYQQSLDQGLQFLIQYYNGEERAKGNILERFSAQQFPDLHSELNLSSLELGDSALYFCASSGGGFGEQFFGPGTRLTVL.

In this sample, this clonotype turned up a few times. The V call is TRBV20-1, the J call TRBJ1-2; 12 bases map to TRBD1. The CDR3 sequence is 14 residues long. CDR1 DFQATT and CDR2 SNEGSKA come from the germline V gene (reference sequence). CDR3 region: CRGFMGQGARGYTF. CDR3 bases: TGCAGGGGTTTCATGGGACAGGGGGCGCGTGGCTACACCTTC.

This clonotype showed up just a few times. The chain is built from TRBV24-1 and TRBJ2-3; D is uncertain. Germline CDR1 is KGHDR and CDR2 is SFDVKD. Trimming stripped 10 bases from V and 4 bases from J, with 17 bases between. The CDR3 has 14 amino acids. The CDR3 is CATRGPVWSDTQYF. Written as DNA, the CDR3 is TGTGCCACGAGAGGACCAGTTTGGTCAGATACGCAGTATTTT.

This clonotype has at least ten counts. The chain employs TRBV12-3 or TRBV12-4 and TRBJ1-5; 8 bases line up with TRBD1. This CDR3 comprises 15 residues. The V segment lost 6 bases and the J segment 4 bases; nucleotides outside the gene matches: 8. The CDR3 is CASSPTGDRNQPQHF. The CDR3 region has the DNA TGTGCCAGCAGCCCGACAGGGGATCGGAATCAGCCCCAGCATTTT.

This clonotype was counted at least ten times. The rearrangement uses TRBV3-1 and TRBJ2-2; TRBD2 aligns across 15 bases. The CDR3 loop spans 18 amino acids. V shed 4 bases, J shed 3 bases, and the junction held 6 bases outside the gene matches. The germline V gene encodes CDR1 LGHDT and CDR2 YNNKEL (reference sequence). The CDR3 bases are TGTGCCAGCAGCCCTATGGGACTAGCGGGAGGTTACACCGGGGAGCTGTTTTTT. Translated: CASSPMGLAGGYTGELFF.

V and J are TRBV27 and TRBJ2-7; no firm D call. CDR1 and CDR2 from the germline V gene are MNHEY and SMNVEV (reference sequence). The ends were cut back, 5 bases at V and 2 bases at J, with 19 bases in the middle. The CDR3 is 16 residues long. The DNA of the CDR3 is TGTGCCAGCAGTGGCTATAATCAGTCTTCCCCCTACGAGCAGTACTTC. As protein: CASSGYNQSSPYEQYF.

Many counts were recorded for this clonotype. V usage is TRBV29-1 and J usage is TRBJ1-1, with 7 positions matching TRBD1. Germline V gene lookup returns CDR1 SQVTM and CDR2 ANQGSEA. The CDR3 has 12 amino acids. V shed 6 bases, J shed 6 bases, and the junction held 7 bases outside the gene matches. As DNA, the CDR3 is TGCAGCGTGTACAGGGGTTCGGCTGAAGCTTTCTTT. It encodes CSVYRGSAEAFF. Filled out from reference TRBV29-1 and TRBJ1-1, the complete variable domain reads SAVISQKPSRDICQRGTSLTIQCQVDSQVTMMFWYRQQPGQSLTLIATANQGSEATYESGFVIDKFPISRPNLTFSTLTVSNMSPEDSSIYLCSVYRGSAEAFFGQGTRLTVV.

This clonotype occurred many times. This chain links TRBV6-2 or TRBV6-3 with TRBJ2-7; the D is unclear. Between the trimmed V and J ends, which lost 0 bases and 5 bases, there was a span of 11 bases. The CDR3 is 14 amino acids. CDR1 MNHEY and CDR2 SVGEGT come from the germline V gene. CDR3 bases: TGTGCCAGCAGTTACTCGGGTGTCAGCGACGAGCAGTACTTC. The encoded protein is CASSYSGVSDEQYF.

V gene TRBV5-1 combines with J gene TRBJ2-3; 7 nucleotides line up with TRBD1. Germline CDR1 reads SGHRS; CDR2 reads YFSETQ. After removal of 7 bases from V and 2 bases from J, the junction contained 10 bases not matched to a gene. The CDR3 spans 15 residues. The CDR3 reads CASSRDRSYTDTQYF. The CDR3 DNA reads TGCGCCAGCTCCCGGGACAGATCTTACACAGATACGCAGTATTTT.

The chain is built from TRBV20-1 and TRBJ2-7; 12 nucleotides align to TRBD1. Trimming at V came to 6 bases and at J to 6 bases, leaving 6 bases not matched to a gene. The V gene's germline CDR1 is DFQATT and CDR2 SNEGSKA (reference sequence). The CDR3 has 13 residues. This CDR3 reads CSALGTGGFEQYF. The CDR3 bases are TGCAGTGCCCTCGGGACAGGGGGCTTCGAGCAGTACTTC.

This clonotype was detected only a few times. The CDR3 bases are TGTGCCAGCAGCCCGGGTGGGGGACGCTCCTACAATGAGCAGTTCTTC. Translated, it gives CASSPGGGRSYNEQFF. The chain couples TRBV5-6 to TRBJ2-1; either TRBD1 or TRBD2 may fit D (5 bases each). Germline V gives CDR1 SGHDT, CDR2 YYEEEE. V was pared by 4 bases and J by 0 bases, with 14 bases between. The CDR3 is 16 amino acids.